The 28 T cell receptor beta chains in this list originate from one sample, sequenced in a study of blood T cell repertoires in COVID-19. TCRdb's copy holds only in-frame clones and misses some; the assay was immunoSEQ multiplex PCR. The sample includes roughly 150,000 clones, 75% to 85% of them seen just once. Sample: peripheral blood. These receptors were collected from a woman aged 45-60 years with acute or convalescent COVID-19.

This clone was detected only a few times. This chain links TRBV19 with TRBJ1-2; no reliable D call. The V end lost 6 bases, the J end lost 5 bases, and 13 bases lay between the germline ends. Germline assignment: CDR1 LNHDA and CDR2 SQIVND (reference sequence). The CDR3 has 13 amino acids. The DNA for the CDR3 is TGTGCCAGTAGCCGGCCTCAGGATTATGGCTACACCTTC. Its protein is CASSRPQDYGYTF.

The rearrangement links TRBV10-3 to TRBJ2-7; possibly TRBD2 for D (6 bases). Trimming took off 7 bases at V and 3 bases at J, with 10 bases between the two ends. There are 12 residues in the CDR3. Germline V gives CDR1 ENHRY, CDR2 SYGVKD. The CDR3 DNA follows: TGTGCCATCAAGGCGGGGAACTACGAGCAGTACTTC. Translating gives CAIKAGNYEQYF.

The chain links TRBV6-2 or TRBV6-3 to TRBJ1-2; D gene unclear. CDR1 and CDR2 (germline): MNHEY, SVGEGT. Trimming took 2 bases from V and 0 from J, leaving 7 bases between them. The CDR3 contains 14 residues. The CDR3 protein is CASSYDGTNYGYTF. In nucleotides, the CDR3 is TGTGCCAGCAGTTACGACGGGACTAACTATGGCTACACCTTC.

The chain joins TRBV7-6 to TRBJ1-2; D may be TRBD1 (5 bases). V was clipped by 4 bases and J by 4 bases, with 10 bases between them. This CDR3 has 13 residues. Germline CDR1 and CDR2: SGHVS and FNYEAQ. CDR3 DNA sequence: TGTGCCAGCAGCTACGACAGAGTCTATGGCTACACCTTC. As protein: CASSYDRVYGYTF.

The chain carries TRBV7-3 and TRBJ2-3, with D maybe TRBD1 (5 bases). The CDR3 extends over 15 amino acids. CDR1 and CDR2 from the germline V gene are SGHTA and FQGTGA. Trimming pared 2 bases from V and 0 bases from J, leaving 9 bases between. DNA of the CDR3: TGTGCCAGCAGCTTATCGACAGCTAGCACAGATACGCAGTATTTT. Its translation: CASSLSTASTDTQYF.

This clone was detected once. The V gene is TRBV6-5, the J gene TRBJ1-6, with TRBD1 matching over 8 bases. This CDR3 is built from 15 residues. Per germline, CDR1 MNHEY and CDR2 SVGAGI. V shed 4 bases and J 9 bases; nucleotides not matched to a gene: 8. For the CDR3, the DNA is TGTGCCAGCAGTTCAGCGACAGGGGTAGGTTCACCCCTCCACTTT. Translation gives CASSSATGVGSPLHF.

The chain recombines TRBV6-1 with TRBJ2-1; 10 bases line up with TRBD2. V trimming: 3 bases; J trimming: 4 bases; junction bases outside the gene matches: 3. Germline values: CDR1 MNHNS, CDR2 SASEGT. CDR3 length: 15 residues. The CDR3 loop is CASSDGTSAYNEQFF. In nucleotides, the CDR3 is TGTGCCAGCAGTGACGGGACTAGCGCATACAATGAGCAGTTCTTC.

This chain links TRBV18 with TRBJ2-1; D is possibly TRBD2 (6 bases). The CDR3 is 13 residues long. Germline V gene sequence: CDR1 KGHSH, CDR2 LQKENI. The V and J ends lost 3 bases and 6 bases respectively, with 9 bases between them. The CDR3 nucleotides read TGTGCCAGCTCACCGGGACTCAGCAATGAGCAGTTCTTC. Translation gives CASSPGLSNEQFF.

The chain uses TRBV3-1 (or the pseudogene TRBV3-2) and TRBJ1-2; D call uncertain. The V and J ends lost 1 base and 4 bases respectively, with 7 bases between them. This CDR3 region has 13 residues. Germline CDR1 and CDR2: LGHDT and YNNKEL (reference sequence). The CDR3 bases are TGTGCCAGCAGCCAAGTTAGCCCCTATGGCTACACCTTC. Protein product: CASSQVSPYGYTF.

This clone was counted a single time. The chain carries TRBV11-2 and TRBJ2-7, with TRBD1 matching 7 bases. Trimming cost V 5 bases and J 2 bases; bases outside gene matches: 12. This CDR3 comprises 16 residues. Germline CDR1 SGHAT, CDR2 FQNNGV. In DNA, the CDR3 is TGTGCCAGCAGCCCGCTCAGATACAGGGGAACCTACGAGCAGTACTTC. Its protein product is CASSPLRYRGTYEQYF.

J is TRBJ1-2 and V is TRBV19; possibly TRBD1 for D (5 bases). Trimming cost V 2 bases and J 6 bases, with 13 bases left between them. The CDR3 sequence is 14 residues long. The germline V gene has CDR1 LNHDA and CDR2 SQIVND (reference sequence). The CDR3 loop reads CASSIINPGHGYTF. The CDR3 DNA sequence: TGTGCCAGTAGTATAATAAACCCAGGGCATGGCTACACCTTC.

This CDR3 reads CASSRGTGTQETQYF. Written as DNA, the CDR3 is TGTGCCAGCAGCAGGGGGACAGGGACACAAGAGACCCAGTACTTC. The chain combines TRBV7-3 with TRBJ2-5; TRBD1 aligns across 9 bases. Germline CDR1 is SGHTA and CDR2 is FQGTGA. The CDR3 is made up of 15 amino acids. V lost 5 bases, J lost 2 bases, and 6 bases stayed unmatched.

The rearrangement joins TRBV7-3 to TRBJ2-2; 7 nucleotides agree with TRBD1. The CDR3 has 14 residues. Germline-derived CDR1 and CDR2 are SGHTA and FQGTGA. Trimming removed 6 bases from V and 4 bases from J; junction bases left unmatched: 5. CDR3 sequence: CASRRQGTTGELFF. The DNA of the CDR3 is TGTGCCAGCAGACGACAGGGTACCACCGGGGAGCTGTTTTTT.

The J gene is TRBJ2-3, the V gene TRBV5-4; TRBD2 might be the D (6 bases). The germline V gene encodes CDR1 SGHNT and CDR2 YYREEE (reference sequence). CDR3 length: 13 residues. The ends were cut back, 3 bases at V and 4 bases at J, with 9 bases in the middle. CDR3 in DNA: TGTGCCAGCAGCTGGGGCGGGGCAGATACGCAGTATTTT. Its translation is CASSWGGADTQYF.

This clone has just one count. The chain has TRBV12-3 or TRBV12-4 and TRBJ1-5, with a possible D match to TRBD1 (5 bases). The V and J ends lost 4 bases and 6 bases respectively, with 10 bases between them. CDR3 size: 13 residues. CDR3 coding DNA: TGTGCCAGCAGTTCTGGGGCTGGTCAGCCCCAGCATTTT. This translates into CASSSGAGQPQHF.

This clone was seen a handful of times. The chain uses TRBV6-1 and TRBJ1-1; D not certain. The CDR3 covers 11 residues. V dropped 2 bases and J dropped 10 bases, with 8 bases sitting between them. Germline V gene data show CDR1 as MNHNS and CDR2 as SASEGT. CDR3 loop: CASSETLAAFF. The CDR3 coding sequence is TGTGCCAGCAGTGAAACCCTAGCAGCTTTCTTT.

The rearrangement joins TRBV7-2 to TRBJ1-2; TRBD1 matches at 8 bases. The V and J ends lost 3 bases and 8 bases, in that order; junction bases with no gene match: 11. The length of the CDR3 is 15 residues. From germline, CDR1 is SGHTA and CDR2 FQGNSA. For the CDR3, the DNA is TGTGCCAGCAGCTTTTCCCACCTACAGGGGGGCGGCTACACCTTC. Residues: CASSFSHLQGGGYTF.

This CDR3 is CAISGRDYTEAFF. Written as DNA, the CDR3 is TGTGCCATCAGTGGAAGAGATTACACTGAAGCTTTCTTT. V usage is TRBV10-3 and J usage is TRBJ1-1; D unclear. The V and J ends lost 4 bases and 3 bases respectively, with 9 bases between them. Germline assignment: CDR1 ENHRY and CDR2 SYGVKD. The CDR3 totals 13 residues.

The chain combines TRBV6-1 with TRBJ1-2, with a possible D match to TRBD1 (6 bases). CDR1 MNHNS and CDR2 SASEGT come from the germline V gene. V lost 0 bases, J lost 4 bases, and 15 bases lay in between. The CDR3 is 16 amino acids. This CDR3 is CASSEAAGQRIYGYTF. The DNA of the CDR3 is TGTGCCAGCAGTGAAGCAGCGGGACAACGGATCTATGGCTACACCTTC.

The count of this clone is one. The rearrangement links TRBV5-1 to TRBJ2-5; the D gene is possibly TRBD2 (5 bases). The ends were cut back, 0 bases at V and 3 bases at J, with 6 bases in the middle. CDR3 length: 13 amino acids. The germline gives CDR1 SGHRS, CDR2 YFSETQ. CDR3 nucleotide sequence: TGCGCCAGCAGCTTGGGAGGGAAAGAGACCCAGTACTTC. Its protein is CASSLGGKETQYF.

This sequence joins TRBV11-2 and TRBJ2-1; 10 nucleotides agree with TRBD1. V dropped 6 bases and J dropped 8; count of bases not matched to a gene: 22. CDR1 is SGHAT and CDR2 is FQNNGV in the germline V gene. The CDR3 covers 19 residues. The CDR3 is CASSLPGQGLWTLGDEQFF. In DNA, the CDR3 is TGTGCCAGCAGTTTGCCGGGACAGGGGCTTTGGACCTTAGGGGATGAGCAGTTCTTC.

The chain links TRBV20-1 to TRBJ1-4; D call uncertain. CDR1 and CDR2 from the germline V gene are DFQATT and SNEGSKA (reference sequence). V lost 3 bases and J lost 5, with 10 bases in between. The CDR3 is 13 amino acids. The DNA for the CDR3 is TGCAGTGCTAGTTCCCAGTTAAATGAAAAACTGTTTTTT. This translates into CSASSQLNEKLFF.

The gene calls are TRBV5-6 and TRBJ2-7, with 10 bases fitting TRBD1. The CDR3 runs 15 residues. V lost 4 bases, J lost 3 bases, and 7 bases stayed unmatched. Per germline, CDR1 SGHDT and CDR2 YYEEEE. CDR3 sequence: CASSRVGQGDYEQYF. The CDR3 DNA is TGTGCCAGCAGCCGCGTCGGACAGGGGGACTACGAGCAGTACTTC.

This clone was detected once. The chain combines TRBV3-1 (or the pseudogene TRBV3-2) with TRBJ1-4, with D perhaps matching TRBD1 (6 bases). Germline V gives CDR1 LGHDT, CDR2 YNNKEL (reference sequence). CDR3 length: 13 residues. Trimming stripped 4 bases from V and 5 bases from J, with 8 bases between. The CDR3 bases are TGTGCCAGCAGCCTTGGACAGAATGAAAAACTGTTTTTT. This gives the protein CASSLGQNEKLFF.

About this clone itself: Other DNA sequences from this sample encode an identical CDR3 as well. The gene calls are TRBV4-3 and TRBJ1-2; D gene ambiguous. Trimming cost V 0 bases and J 5 bases, with 7 bases left between them. The CDR3 length is 13 residues. Germline assignment: CDR1 LGHNA and CDR2 YSLEER. CDR3 in amino acids: CASSQDLGYGYTF. CDR3 nucleotide sequence: TGCGCCAGCAGCCAAGACCTCGGGTATGGCTACACCTTC.

The rearrangement links TRBV3-1 (or the pseudogene TRBV3-2) to TRBJ2-7; possibly TRBD1 for D (6 bases). This CDR3 spans 18 amino acids. Deletions cut 4 bases from V and 3 bases from J, with 25 bases between. Germline CDR1 reads LGHDT; CDR2 reads YNNKEL (reference sequence). CDR3 coding DNA: TGTGCCAGCAGCCTCGAAATCTACGGGTCTCTCAGGGGCTACGAGCAGTACTTC. Its protein is CASSLEIYGSLRGYEQYF.

The chain uses TRBV15 and TRBJ1-2, with D possibly matching TRBD1 (5 bases). CDR3 length: 14 residues. V dropped 3 bases and J dropped 8 bases, with 16 bases sitting between them. Germline V CDR1 and CDR2: LNHNV, YYDKDF (reference sequence). DNA for the CDR3: TGTGCCACCAGCAGCGGGACTGCCATGTTGGGCTACACCTTC. Amino acids: CATSSGTAMLGYTF.

The chain combines TRBV6-2 or TRBV6-3 with TRBJ2-3; no clear D. The germline V and J ends were trimmed by 4 bases and 7 bases, with 6 bases remaining between them. This CDR3 comprises 11 residues. Germline V gene lookup returns CDR1 MNHEY and CDR2 SVGEGT. The CDR3 spells CASSFLYTQYF. CDR3 nucleotides: TGTGCCAGCAGTTTCCTGTATACGCAGTATTTT.